The clone carrying this T cell receptor (beta chain) was seen a handful of times. Its specificity is unknown. The data were obtained in a study of blood T cells in healthy people across ages. General study findings and limits: The study regarded diversity estimates from one million T cells as underestimates. Per million T cells, the diversity of TCR beta decreased roughly linearly as age advanced.

V shed 5 bases and J shed 6 bases, with 14 bases lying between them. The CDR3 length is 14 residues. In germline, CDR1 is SGHTA, CDR2 FQGTGA. A second PCR of about 7 to 12 cycles used a sample-barcoded 5' primer and a J-beta primer mix. Each TCR beta cDNA got a 12-nucleotide random molecular identifier. From the 5' RACE reads, TCRdb called clonotypes with MiXCR, one entry per CDR3 protein. Here the sample spans 1.8 million or so distinct CDR3 sequences, 35% to 50% being singletons. The donors, all healthy, were Caucasians living in Russia, aged about 6 to 95. This receptor was identified in a human donor in good health. The rearrangement links TRBV7-3 to TRBJ2-1, with D unclear. The sample was blood. The CDR3 here is CASSPPYGGNEQFF. The CDR3, as DNA: TGTGCCAGCAGCCCACCCTACGGTGGCAATGAGCAGTTCTTC.